The clone carrying this T cell receptor (beta chain) occurred many times. This sample was taken from a study of identical twins. TCRdb passed the 5' RACE reads through MiXCR, listing each CDR3 protein once. The sample consists of around 670,000 distinct CDR3 sequences, approximately 6.1% of them appearing once. This receptor was identified in a man in his late teens or twenties in good health. The specimen was naive T cells sorted from blood.

The CDR3 is CSVDLAAFF. In nucleotides, the CDR3 is TGCAGCGTTGATTTGGCGGCTTTCTTT. The V and J genes are TRBV29-1 and TRBJ1-1; no firm D call. Germline values: CDR1 SQVTM, CDR2 ANQGSEA. V was clipped by 3 bases and J by 11 bases, with 7 bases between them. The CDR3 length is 9 residues.